Sequencing of this T cell receptor beta chain was carried out in a study of CD8+ T cells in alopecia areata. General study findings and limits: Shared TCR sequences were less clear between patients than in mice, possibly partly from HLA diversity.

Isolated RNA was reverse transcribed into cDNA used as the sequencing template. Produced via immunoSEQ multiplex PCR; TCRdb's table is partial and in-frame only. The table lists about 150,000 clones, 55% of them singletons. Of note for this clone: Its antigen is unknown.

Sequences were obtained from CD4+ T cells sorted from blood. The sequence came from a human donor in good health.

The CDR3 sequence: CSVSGRPYEQYF. The CDR3 DNA follows: TGCAGCGTGTCGGGACGGCCCTACGAGCAGTACTTC. The rearrangement uses TRBV29-1 and TRBJ2-7; the D call may be TRBD1 or TRBD2 (5 bases each). V lost 6 bases, J lost 2 bases, and 11 bases lay in between. This CDR3 has 12 residues. Germline V gene lookup returns CDR1 SQVTM and CDR2 ANQGSEA.